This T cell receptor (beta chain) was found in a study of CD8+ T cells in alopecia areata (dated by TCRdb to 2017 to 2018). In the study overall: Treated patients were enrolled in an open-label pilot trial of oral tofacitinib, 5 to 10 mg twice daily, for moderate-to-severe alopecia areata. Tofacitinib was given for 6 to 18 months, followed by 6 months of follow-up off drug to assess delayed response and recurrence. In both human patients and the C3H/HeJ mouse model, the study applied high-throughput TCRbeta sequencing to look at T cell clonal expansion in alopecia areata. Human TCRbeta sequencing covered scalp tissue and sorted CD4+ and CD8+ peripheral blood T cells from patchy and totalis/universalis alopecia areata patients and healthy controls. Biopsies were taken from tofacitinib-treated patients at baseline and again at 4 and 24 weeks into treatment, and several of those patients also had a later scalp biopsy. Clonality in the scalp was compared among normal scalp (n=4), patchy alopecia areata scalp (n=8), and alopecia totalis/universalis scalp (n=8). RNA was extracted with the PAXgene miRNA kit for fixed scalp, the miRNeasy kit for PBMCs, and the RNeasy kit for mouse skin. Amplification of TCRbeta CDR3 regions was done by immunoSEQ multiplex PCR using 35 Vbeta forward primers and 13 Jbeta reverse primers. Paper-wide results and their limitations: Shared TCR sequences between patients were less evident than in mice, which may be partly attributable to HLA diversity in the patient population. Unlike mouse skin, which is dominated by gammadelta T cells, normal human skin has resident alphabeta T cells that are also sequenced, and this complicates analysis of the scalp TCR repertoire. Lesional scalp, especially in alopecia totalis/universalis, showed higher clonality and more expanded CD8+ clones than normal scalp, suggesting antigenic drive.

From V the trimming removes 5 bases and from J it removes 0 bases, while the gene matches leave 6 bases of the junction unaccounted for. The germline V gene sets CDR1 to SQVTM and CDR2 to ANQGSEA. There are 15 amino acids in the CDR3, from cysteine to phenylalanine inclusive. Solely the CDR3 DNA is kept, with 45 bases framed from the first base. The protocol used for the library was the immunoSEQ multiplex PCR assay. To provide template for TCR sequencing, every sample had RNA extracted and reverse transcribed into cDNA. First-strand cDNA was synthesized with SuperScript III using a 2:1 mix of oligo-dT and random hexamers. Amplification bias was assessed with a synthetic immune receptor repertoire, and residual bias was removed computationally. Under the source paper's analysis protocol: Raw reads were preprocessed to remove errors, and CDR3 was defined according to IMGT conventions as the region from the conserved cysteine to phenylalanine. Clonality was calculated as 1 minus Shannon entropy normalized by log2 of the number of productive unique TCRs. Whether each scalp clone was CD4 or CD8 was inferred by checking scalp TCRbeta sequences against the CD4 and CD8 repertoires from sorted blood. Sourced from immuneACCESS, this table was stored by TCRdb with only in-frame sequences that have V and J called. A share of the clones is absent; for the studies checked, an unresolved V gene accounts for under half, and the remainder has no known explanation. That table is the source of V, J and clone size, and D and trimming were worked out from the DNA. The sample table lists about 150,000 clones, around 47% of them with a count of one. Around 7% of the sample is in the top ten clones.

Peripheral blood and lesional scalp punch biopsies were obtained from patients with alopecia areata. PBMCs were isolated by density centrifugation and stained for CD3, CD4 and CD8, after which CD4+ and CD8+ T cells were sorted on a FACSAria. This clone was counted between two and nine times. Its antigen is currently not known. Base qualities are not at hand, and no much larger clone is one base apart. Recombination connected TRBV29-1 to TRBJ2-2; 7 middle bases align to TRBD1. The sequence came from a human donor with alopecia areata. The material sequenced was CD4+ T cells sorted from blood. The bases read TGCAGCGTTCGAAGGGGGACAGCGAACACCGGGGAGCTGTTTTTT. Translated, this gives CSVRRGTANTGELFF.